The 10 T cell receptor beta chains below were found in one sample sequenced in a study of T cells in localized non-small cell lung cancer. Produced via immunoSEQ multiplex PCR; TCRdb's table is partial and in-frame only. The sample has roughly 25,000 clones, over 75% seen once. The starting material was peripheral blood, obtained before any cancer treatment. These receptors came from a male donor older than 55 with stage I squamous cell lung carcinoma.

The chain uses TRBV7-6 and TRBJ2-1; maybe TRBD1 (6 bases). Trimming took 6 bases from V and 8 from J, leaving 20 bases between them. Per the germline V gene, CDR1 is SGHVS and CDR2 is FNYEAQ. This CDR3 is built from 15 residues. In DNA form, the CDR3 reads TGTGCCAGCAGTCCCCGGGGATTGACAGGTGATGAGCAGTTCTTC. Its translation is CASSPRGLTGDEQFF.

The CDR3 protein is CASSLARAGYGYTF. The CDR3 coding sequence is TGTGCCAGCAGCTTAGCCAGGGCAGGGTATGGCTACACCTTC. The V gene is TRBV7-2, the J gene TRBJ1-2, with D tentatively TRBD1 (5 bases). The germline V and J ends were trimmed by 0 bases and 5 bases, with 10 bases remaining between them. The CDR3 is 14 amino acids. Germline assignment: CDR1 SGHTA and CDR2 FQGNSA.

This clone appeared a single time. V usage is TRBV28 and J usage is TRBJ1-2, with 9 bases matching TRBD1. The germline V gene has CDR1 MDHEN and CDR2 SYDVKM. Trimming at V came to 7 bases and at J to 4 bases, leaving 4 bases not matched to a gene. The CDR3 is 13 amino acids. CDR3 nucleotide sequence: TGTGCCAGCACACAGGGGGCTGCCTATGGCTACACCTTC. Its protein is CASTQGAAYGYTF.

V gene TRBV5-1 combines with J gene TRBJ2-3; 14 nucleotides agree with TRBD2. The CDR3 is 16 residues long. J lost 3 bases, V lost 2 bases, and 2 bases had no gene match. Germline loops: CDR1 SGHRS, CDR2 YFSETQ. CDR3 DNA: TGCGCCAGCAGCTTTGGGACTAGCGGGAGAACAGATACGCAGTATTTT. It specifies CASSFGTSGRTDTQYF. The full variable domain, completed using reference TRBV5-1 and TRBJ2-3, is KAGVTQTPRYLIKTRGQQVTLSCSPISGHRSVSWYQQTPGQGLQFLFEYFSETQRNKGNFPGRFSGRQFSNSRSEMNVSTLELGDSALYLCASSFGTSGRTDTQYFGPGTRLTVL.

The DNA for the CDR3 is TGTGCCAGCAGTTTATCGGGGGCCGTCACTGAAGCTTTCTTT. It translates to CASSLSGAVTEAFF. This chain uses TRBV27 with TRBJ1-1; tentatively, D is TRBD1 (6 bases). The length of the CDR3 is 14 residues. CDR1 is MNHEY, CDR2 SMNVEV, per germline (reference sequence). V lost 0 bases to trimming and J lost 4 bases, with 9 bases between them.

The chain combines TRBV6-5 with TRBJ2-7, with 10 bases identical to TRBD2. Germline V gene sequence: CDR1 MNHEY, CDR2 SVGAGI. There are 15 residues in the CDR3. Trimming removed 4 bases from V and 1 base from J; junction bases left unmatched: 4. The CDR3 region has the DNA TGTGCCAGCAGTTCCTGGACTAGCGGATCCTACGAGCAGTACTTC. Protein product: CASSSWTSGSYEQYF.

The chain combines TRBV9 with TRBJ2-7; D not certain. V lost 0 bases, J lost 5 bases, and 12 bases lay in between. The V gene's germline CDR1 is SGDLS and CDR2 YYNGEE. This CDR3 has 14 residues. The DNA for the CDR3 is TGTGCCAGCAGCGTAGACTCGTTGGTTGACGAGCAGTACTTC. Translated: CASSVDSLVDEQYF.

The V call is TRBV6-1, the J call TRBJ2-1, with 9 nucleotides matching TRBD1. Germline V gives CDR1 MNHNS, CDR2 SASEGT. After removal of 4 bases from V and 8 bases from J, the junction contained 3 bases not matched to a gene. This CDR3 is built from 13 residues. CDR3 coding DNA: TGTGCCAGCAGTGCAGGGACAGGGTATGAGCAGTTCTTC. It codes for CASSAGTGYEQFF.

The chain combines TRBV5-5 with TRBJ1-2; D possibly corresponds to TRBD1 (5 bases). Trimming cost V 0 bases and J 10 bases, with 19 bases left between them. CDR3 length equals 15 residues. Germline V gene data show CDR1 as SGHKS and CDR2 as YYEKEE (reference sequence). CDR3 in amino acids: CASSLAPQWGYSYTF. CDR3 bases: TGTGCCAGCAGCTTGGCGCCTCAGTGGGGGTATTCCTACACCTTC.

V and J are TRBV19 and TRBJ2-7; either TRBD1 or TRBD2 may fit D (5 bases each). Germline CDR1 reads LNHDA; CDR2 reads SQIVND (reference sequence). This CDR3 region has 16 residues. V was pared by 5 bases and J by 5 bases, with 22 bases between. The CDR3 region is CASSPRGTFFDDEQYF. The CDR3 DNA sequence: TGTGCCAGTAGTCCCCGAGGGACGTTCTTCGATGACGAGCAGTACTTC.